Presented here are 7 T cell receptor beta chains from one specimen sequenced in a study of T cell responses to AZD1222 COVID-19 vaccine. The repertoire was sequenced with immunoSEQ multiplex PCR; TCRdb's copy has only in-frame clones and lacks some. The repertoire consists of 55,000 to 75,000 clones, with 85% occurring once and the leading ten covering around 21%. The material sequenced was peripheral blood, taken on day 0 of AZD1222 vaccination. Source of these receptors: an adult in good health.

V usage is TRBV29-1 and J usage is TRBJ2-5; TRBD2 is a possible D gene (6 bases). V was shortened by 5 bases and J by 4 bases, with 14 bases between the two germline ends. From germline, CDR1 is SQVTM and CDR2 ANQGSEA. The CDR3 is made up of 13 amino acids. The chain's CDR3 is CSVKGSGVETQYF. As DNA, the CDR3 is TGCAGCGTTAAGGGTAGCGGAGTAGAGACCCAGTACTTC. The full variable domain, in which reference TRBV29-1 and TRBJ2-5 provide the parts outside the CDR3, is SAVISQKPSRDICQRGTSLTIQCQVDSQVTMMFWYRQQPGQSLTLIATANQGSEATYESGFVIDKFPISRPNLTFSTLTVSNMSPEDSSIYLCSVKGSGVETQYFGPGTRLLVL.

V and J are TRBV5-1 and TRBJ2-1, with 7 positions matching TRBD2. Germline V lookup: CDR1 SGHRS, CDR2 YFSETQ. The CDR3 has 16 residues. V lost 0 bases to trimming and J lost 3 bases; unmatched junction nucleotides: 6. CDR3 nucleotides: TGCGCCAGCAGCTTGGTTGGGGGAGGGTTCTACAATGAGCAGTTCTTC. Translation: CASSLVGGGFYNEQFF. The full variable domain, its missing parts supplied by reference TRBV5-1 and TRBJ2-1, is KAGVTQTPRYLIKTRGQQVTLSCSPISGHRSVSWYQQTPGQGLQFLFEYFSETQRNKGNFPGRFSGRQFSNSRSEMNVSTLELGDSALYLCASSLVGGGFYNEQFFGPGTRLTVL.

The chain carries TRBV11-3 and TRBJ1-1, with D perhaps TRBD1 (6 bases). This CDR3 is built from 14 residues. Between the trimmed V and J ends, which lost 1 base and 6 bases, there was a span of 12 bases. Per germline, CDR1 SGHNT and CDR2 YENEEA. CDR3 amino acids: CASSLGTALAEAFF. DNA of the CDR3: TGTGCCAGCAGCTTAGGGACAGCATTGGCTGAAGCTTTCTTT.

This clone has a single count. The chain is built from TRBV12-5 and TRBJ2-2, with TRBD2 as a possible D gene (5 bases). Trimming cost V 3 bases and J 4 bases, with 15 bases left between them. The germline gives CDR1 LGHNT, CDR2 FRNRAP. This CDR3 region has 16 residues. CDR3 DNA sequence: TGTGCTAGTGGTTTTTGGGCTAGCAGCGGCACCGGGGAGCTGTTTTTT. Protein: CASGFWASSGTGELFF. The whole variable domain, remainder taken from reference TRBV12-5 and TRBJ2-2, is DARVTQTPRHKVTEMGQEVTMRCQPILGHNTVFWYRQTMMQGLELLAYFRNRAPLDDSGMPKDRFSAEMPDATLATLKIQPSEPRDSAVYFCASGFWASSGTGELFFGEGSRLTVL.

The chain is built from TRBV7-9 and TRBJ2-3, with a tentative D call TRBD2 (6 bases). CDR1 and CDR2 from the germline V gene are SEHNR and FQNEAQ (reference sequence). V was trimmed by 5 bases and J by 0 bases, leaving 9 bases between them. This CDR3 has 14 residues. The chain's CDR3 is CASSPRGSTDTQYF. Here the CDR3 DNA reads TGTGCCAGCAGCCCCCGGGGGAGCACAGATACGCAGTATTTT.

This chain connects TRBV5-1 to TRBJ1-1; D might be TRBD1 (6 bases). This CDR3 is built from 14 residues. Trimming took off 6 bases at V and 4 bases at J, with 16 bases between the two ends. Germline-derived CDR1 and CDR2 are SGHRS and YFSETQ. The CDR3 bases are TGCGCCAGCACCTCTGGAGGGGGGATCACTGAAGCTTTCTTT. Its translation: CASTSGGGITEAFF. Full variable domain (rest looked up from reference TRBV5-1 and TRBJ1-1): KAGVTQTPRYLIKTRGQQVTLSCSPISGHRSVSWYQQTPGQGLQFLFEYFSETQRNKGNFPGRFSGRQFSNSRSEMNVSTLELGDSALYLCASTSGGGITEAFFGQGTRLTVV.

This clone was recorded once. The V gene is TRBV3-1 (or the pseudogene TRBV3-2), the J gene TRBJ1-2; D uncertain. The ends were cut back, 4 bases at V and 3 bases at J, with 15 bases in the middle. The CDR3 has 15 residues. The germline V gene encodes CDR1 LGHDT and CDR2 YNNKEL (reference sequence). CDR3 in DNA: TGTGCCAGCAGCCCAAGTCTGGCGACCCACTATGGCTACACCTTC. This gives the protein CASSPSLATHYGYTF.